This T cell receptor beta chain was observed in a study of T-cell reconstitution after alpha-beta-depleted transplantation in children. Unique molecular identifiers were built into the TCRbeta library. One entry per CDR3 protein, called by TCRdb with MiXCR from the PCR reads. The profile shows around 800,000 distinct CDR3 sequences, under 20% of them singletons. The table lists this clonotype with a few counts. This CDR3 spans 14 amino acids. Germline lookup yields CDR1 SGHRS and CDR2 YFSETQ. Trimming cost V 4 bases and J 9 bases, with 17 bases left between them. The material sequenced was PBMCs, mostly from graft donor cells, taken 360 days after TCRalphabeta/CD19-depleted stem cell transplant. V gene TRBV5-1 combines with J gene TRBJ2-1; TRBD1 might be the D (5 bases). The sequence was collected from a male patient between 5 and 17 years old who had a stem cell transplant for acute lymphoblastic leukemia, so the T cells may come from the graft donor. The CDR3 coding sequence is TGCGCCAGCAGCAGGGCCCCTCAGGGTTCTGAGCAGTTCTTC. Residues: CASSRAPQGSEQFF.